A selection of T cell receptor beta chains follows, all from one sample in a study of T cells after yellow fever vaccination. TCRdb reprocessed the 5' RACE reads with MiXCR, giving one entry per CDR3 protein. The table shows a few hundred thousand distinct CDR3 sequences, with over 3.5% occurring only once. Sample: PBMCs, taken 5 days after the yellow fever booster vaccination. Receptors were obtained from a man aged 18 to 29 who received the YFV17D yellow fever vaccine. The CDR3 runs from the conserved cysteine through the conserved F or W. The size field is filled for only some rows; it gives once, few, many or a size class.

J gene: TRBJ2-4
clone size: many
V gene: TRBV11-2
CDR3 protein: CASSSLDRGHNIQYF

J gene: TRBJ1-5
clone size: -
V gene: TRBV7-9
CDR3 protein: CASSFAGTDNQPQHF

J gene: TRBJ1-5
clone size: -
V gene: TRBV7-2
CDR3 protein: CASSPGQNQPQHF

J gene: TRBJ2-5
clone size: many
V gene: TRBV1
CDR3 protein: CTSSHAPREEWWTQYF

J gene: TRBJ2-7
clone size: -
V gene: TRBV19
CDR3 protein: CARRLDLGTSGVCEQYF

J gene: TRBJ2-5
clone size: -
V gene: TRBV20-1
CDR3 protein: CSARDFRDPRGQETQYF

J gene: TRBJ2-3
clone size: few
V gene: TRBV7-2
CDR3 protein: CASSLPGTSGGRTDTQYF

J gene: TRBJ2-7
clone size: few
V gene: TRBV18
CDR3 protein: CASSTVGGSMSYEQYF

J gene: TRBJ2-2
clone size: -
V gene: TRBV2
CDR3 protein: CASRDTGLAGELFF

J gene: TRBJ2-7
clone size: -
V gene: TRBV9
CDR3 protein: CASSVGPDRAGEQYF

J gene: TRBJ2-3
clone size: once
V gene: TRBV20-1
CDR3 protein: CSARAWEARANPSTDTQYF

J gene: TRBJ2-1
clone size: few
V gene: TRBV6-5
CDR3 protein: CASSYVPDREGYDEQFF

J gene: TRBJ2-2
clone size: many
V gene: TRBV7-3
CDR3 protein: CASSLVGGAITGELFF

J gene: TRBJ2-1
clone size: many
V gene: TRBV20-1
CDR3 protein: CSARDRAGYNEQFF

J gene: TRBJ2-7
clone size: few
V gene: TRBV20-1
CDR3 protein: CSARLVAEQYF

J gene: TRBJ2-3
clone size: few
V gene: TRBV7-2
CDR3 protein: CASRRTFTDTQYF

J gene: TRBJ2-4
clone size: few
V gene: TRBV20-1
CDR3 protein: CSARDPGPWDKNIQYF

J gene: TRBJ2-5
clone size: -
V gene: TRBV4-1
CDR3 protein: CASSATGGLGTQYF

J gene: TRBJ1-5
clone size: many
V gene: TRBV4-2
CDR3 protein: CASSQKVEYSNQPQHF

J gene: TRBJ1-6
clone size: -
V gene: TRBV30
CDR3 protein: CAWSVTVPDSPLHF

J gene: TRBJ1-1
clone size: -
V gene: TRBV7-6
CDR3 protein: CASSNPGTGGNTEAFF

J gene: TRBJ1-1
clone size: -
V gene: TRBV12-3/TRBV12-4
CDR3 protein: CASSSRIGQNTEAFF

J gene: TRBJ2-1
clone size: few
V gene: TRBV19
CDR3 protein: CASSIGSGGANEQFF

J gene: TRBJ2-3
clone size: -
V gene: TRBV7-6
CDR3 protein: CASSSAPQGPTDTQYF

J gene: TRBJ2-7
clone size: -
V gene: TRBV29-1
CDR3 protein: CSVESSGSGFHEQYF

J gene: TRBJ1-5
clone size: few
V gene: TRBV24-1
CDR3 protein: CATRDRGDQPQHF

J gene: TRBJ2-5
clone size: -
V gene: TRBV4-1
CDR3 protein: CASSQASTETQYF

J gene: TRBJ2-3
clone size: few
V gene: TRBV20-1
CDR3 protein: CSAREGPAGETTDTQYF

J gene: TRBJ1-1
clone size: few
V gene: TRBV11-2
CDR3 protein: CASSLAGTGVEAFF